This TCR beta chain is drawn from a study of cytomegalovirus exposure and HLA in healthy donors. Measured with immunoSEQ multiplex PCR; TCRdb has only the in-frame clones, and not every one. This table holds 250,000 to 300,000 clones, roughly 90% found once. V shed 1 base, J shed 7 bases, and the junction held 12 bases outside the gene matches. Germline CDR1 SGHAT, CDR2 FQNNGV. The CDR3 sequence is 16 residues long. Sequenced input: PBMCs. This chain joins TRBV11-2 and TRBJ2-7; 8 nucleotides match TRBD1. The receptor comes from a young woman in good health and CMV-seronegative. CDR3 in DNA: TGTGCCAGCAGCTTAGGTGGGGCAGGGGGCCCGGGGGAGCAGTACGTC. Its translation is CASSLGGAGGPGEQYV.